The source of this T cell receptor beta chain is a study of regulatory T cells in long-lasting Graves disease. General study findings and limits: The study found lower TCR diversity in persistent Graves' patients than in newly diagnosed ones. The work looked only at peripheral blood and did not look at thyroid tissue. Preferential use of TRBV28, TRBJ1-2 and TRBJ2-5 was seen in persistent disease.

This clonotype was recorded many times. Its target is not known. Time point reported: persistent/refractory GD, antithyroid drugs over 5 years with positive TRAb. RNA from PBMCs was the source of the TCR library. Patients all came to the study from an endocrinology department in Xi'an, China. Between the trimmed V and J ends, which lost 5 bases and 11 bases, there was a span of 22 bases. The CDR3 is made up of 15 amino acids. The authors built TCR beta libraries using iRepertoire HTBI primers and Arm-PCR of CDR3 regions. One entry per CDR3 protein, called by TCRdb with MiXCR from the multiplex PCR reads. The data hold 300,000 to 350,000 distinct CDR3 sequences, with around a fifth observed a single time.

The source is a female donor with Graves disease. The V and J genes are TRBV12-3 or TRBV12-4 and TRBJ1-5, with D possibly being TRBD1 (5 bases). This material consisted of peripheral blood mononuclear cells (PBMCs), taken when the disease was refractory, from a patient treated with antithyroid drugs. The CDR3 protein is CASSAPGTPQWAQHF. DNA for the CDR3: TGTGCCAGCAGTGCCCCCGGGACTCCCCAGTGGGCCCAGCATTTT.